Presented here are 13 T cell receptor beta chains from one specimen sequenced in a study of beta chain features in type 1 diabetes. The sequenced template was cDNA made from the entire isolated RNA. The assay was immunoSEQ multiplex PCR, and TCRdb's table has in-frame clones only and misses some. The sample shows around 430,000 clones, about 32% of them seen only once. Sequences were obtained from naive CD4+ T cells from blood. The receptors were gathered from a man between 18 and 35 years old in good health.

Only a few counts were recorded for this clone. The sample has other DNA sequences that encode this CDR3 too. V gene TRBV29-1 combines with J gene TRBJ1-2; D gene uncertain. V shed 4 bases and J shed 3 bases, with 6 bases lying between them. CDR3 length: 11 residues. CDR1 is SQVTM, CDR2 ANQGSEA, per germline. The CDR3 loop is CSVGADYGYTF. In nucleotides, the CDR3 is TGCAGCGTTGGCGCCGACTATGGCTACACCTTC. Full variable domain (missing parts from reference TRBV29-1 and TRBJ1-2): SAVISQKPSRDICQRGTSLTIQCQVDSQVTMMFWYRQQPGQSLTLIATANQGSEATYESGFVIDKFPISRPNLTFSTLTVSNMSPEDSSIYLCSVGADYGYTFGSGTRLTVV.

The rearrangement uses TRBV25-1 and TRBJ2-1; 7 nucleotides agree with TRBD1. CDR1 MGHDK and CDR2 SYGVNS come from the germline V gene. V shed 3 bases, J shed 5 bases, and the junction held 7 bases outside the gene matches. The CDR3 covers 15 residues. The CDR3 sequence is CASSDPRQGDNEQFF. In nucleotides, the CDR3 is TGTGCCAGCAGTGACCCCCGACAGGGAGACAATGAGCAGTTCTTC. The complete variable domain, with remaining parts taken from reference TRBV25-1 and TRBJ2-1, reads EADIYQTPRYLVIGTGKKITLECSQTMGHDKMYWYQQDPGMELHLIHYSYGVNSTEKGDLSSESTVSRIRTEHFPLTLESARPSHTSQYLCASSDPRQGDNEQFFGPGTRLTVL.

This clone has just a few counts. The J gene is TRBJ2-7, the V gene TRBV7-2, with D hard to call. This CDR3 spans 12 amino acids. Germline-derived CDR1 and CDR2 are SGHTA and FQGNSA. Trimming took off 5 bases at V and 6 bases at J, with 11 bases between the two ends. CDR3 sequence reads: CASSVTLGEQYF. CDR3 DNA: TGTGCCAGCAGCGTTACGCTAGGCGAGCAGTACTTC.

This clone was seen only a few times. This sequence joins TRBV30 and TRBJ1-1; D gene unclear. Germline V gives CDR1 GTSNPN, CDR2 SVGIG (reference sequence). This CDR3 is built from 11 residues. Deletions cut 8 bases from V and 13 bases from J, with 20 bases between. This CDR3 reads CAGNLKVKRFF. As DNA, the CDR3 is TGTGCCGGGAATTTAAAGGTGAAGCGTTTCTTT.

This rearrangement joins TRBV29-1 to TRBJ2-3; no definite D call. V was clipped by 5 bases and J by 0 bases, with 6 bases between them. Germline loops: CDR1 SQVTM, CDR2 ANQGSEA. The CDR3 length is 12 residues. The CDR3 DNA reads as TGCAGCGTTCGGTCTAGCACAGATACGCAGTATTTT. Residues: CSVRSSTDTQYF.

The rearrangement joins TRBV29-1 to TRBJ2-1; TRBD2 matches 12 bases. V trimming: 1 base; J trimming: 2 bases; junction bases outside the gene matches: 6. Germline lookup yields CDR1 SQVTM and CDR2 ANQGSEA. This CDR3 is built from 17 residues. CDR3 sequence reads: CSVEGGTSGFPYNEQFF. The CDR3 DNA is TGCAGCGTTGAAGGGGGGACTAGCGGGTTCCCCTACAATGAGCAGTTCTTC.

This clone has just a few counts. Here the CDR3 reads CAWGQASYGYTF. For the CDR3, the DNA is TGTGCCTGGGGTCAGGCTAGCTATGGCTACACCTTC. The chain carries TRBV30 and TRBJ1-2; D is undetermined. CDR1 and CDR2 (germline): GTSNPN, SVGIG (reference sequence). The CDR3 is made up of 12 amino acids. Trimming pared 5 bases from V and 4 bases from J, leaving 11 bases between.

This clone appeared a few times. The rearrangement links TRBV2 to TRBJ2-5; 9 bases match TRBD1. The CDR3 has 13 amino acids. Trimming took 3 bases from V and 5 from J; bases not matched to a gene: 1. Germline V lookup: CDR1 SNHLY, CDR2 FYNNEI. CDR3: CASSDGQGETQYF. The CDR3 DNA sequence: TGTGCCAGCAGTGATGGACAGGGGGAGACCCAGTACTTC.

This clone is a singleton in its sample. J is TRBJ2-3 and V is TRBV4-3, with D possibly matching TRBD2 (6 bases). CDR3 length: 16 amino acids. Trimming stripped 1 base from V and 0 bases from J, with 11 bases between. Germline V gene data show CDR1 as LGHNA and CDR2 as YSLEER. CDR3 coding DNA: TGCGCCAGCAGCCAAGTGGGTCGGGGGAGCACAGATACGCAGTATTTT. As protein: CASSQVGRGSTDTQYF.

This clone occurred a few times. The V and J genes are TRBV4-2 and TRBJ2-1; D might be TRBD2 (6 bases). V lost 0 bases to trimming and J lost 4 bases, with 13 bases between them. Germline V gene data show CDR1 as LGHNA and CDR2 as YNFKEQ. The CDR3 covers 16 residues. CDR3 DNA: TGTGCCAGCAGCCAAGATGGGAGCGGGTCTTACAATGAGCAGTTCTTC. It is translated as CASSQDGSGSYNEQFF.

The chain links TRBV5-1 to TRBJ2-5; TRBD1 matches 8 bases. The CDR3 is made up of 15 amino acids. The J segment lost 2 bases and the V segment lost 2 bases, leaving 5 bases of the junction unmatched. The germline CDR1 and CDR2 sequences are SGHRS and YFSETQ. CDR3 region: CASSFGTGLQETQYF. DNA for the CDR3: TGCGCCAGCAGCTTTGGGACAGGACTACAAGAGACCCAGTACTTC.

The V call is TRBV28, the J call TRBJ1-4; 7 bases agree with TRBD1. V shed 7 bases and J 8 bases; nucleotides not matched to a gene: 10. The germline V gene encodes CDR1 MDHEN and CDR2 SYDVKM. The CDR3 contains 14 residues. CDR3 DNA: TGTGCCAGCACCGAACAGGGGTTAGAGGAAAAACTGTTTTTT. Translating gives CASTEQGLEEKLFF.

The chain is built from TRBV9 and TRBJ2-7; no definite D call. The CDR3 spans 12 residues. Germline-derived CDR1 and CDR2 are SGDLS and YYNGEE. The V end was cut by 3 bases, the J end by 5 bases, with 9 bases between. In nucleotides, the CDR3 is TGTGCCAGCAGCGCCGACTTAAACGAGCAGTACTTC. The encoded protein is CASSADLNEQYF.